Listed below are T cell receptor beta chains from one sample, sequenced in a study of T cells in localized non-small cell lung cancer. The repertoire was sequenced with immunoSEQ multiplex PCR; TCRdb's copy has only in-frame clones and lacks some. Found here are some 85,000 clones, 60% to 85% of them singletons; the top ten hold around 21%. The source material was PBMCs, sampled before any cancer treatment. These receptors were taken from a man aged 40 to 70 with stage II squamous cell lung carcinoma. Both conserved end residues are part of each CDR3. A D gene is named only where the DNA matches it firmly. A clone size is listed for some rows: how often the clone was seen (once, few, many), or a class if it is expanded.

v_call: TRBV5-1
j_call: TRBJ1-6
clone_size: .
d_call: TRBD1
cdr3_length: 15
cdr3_aa: CASSVGTGRGSPLHF
cdr3_nt: TGCGCCAGCAGCGTGGGGACAGGGAGAGGGTCACCCCTCCACTTT

v_call: TRBV6-6
j_call: TRBJ2-1
clone_size: .
d_call: .
cdr3_length: 16
cdr3_aa: CASSNPGLSSYNEQFF
cdr3_nt: TGTGCCAGCAGTAACCCAGGACTTAGCTCCTACAATGAGCAGTTCTTC

v_call: TRBV5-6
j_call: TRBJ1-6
clone_size: .
d_call: TRBD1
cdr3_length: 16
cdr3_aa: CASSKRGQWSNSPLHF
cdr3_nt: TGTGCCAGCAGCAAACGGGGACAGTGGAGTAATTCACCCCTCCACTTT

v_call: TRBV5-1
j_call: TRBJ1-1
clone_size: .
d_call: .
cdr3_length: 11
cdr3_aa: CASSSNTEAFF
cdr3_nt: TGCGCCAGCAGCTCTAACACTGAAGCTTTCTTT

v_call: TRBV7-6
j_call: TRBJ2-1
clone_size: .
d_call: .
cdr3_length: 15
cdr3_aa: CASSLAEGGYNEQFF
cdr3_nt: TGTGCCAGCAGCTTAGCCGAGGGGGGGTACAATGAGCAGTTCTTC

v_call: TRBV7-9
j_call: TRBJ2-6
clone_size: once
d_call: .
cdr3_length: 13
cdr3_aa: CASSESGANVLTF
cdr3_nt: TGTGCCAGCAGCGAGTCTGGGGCCAACGTCCTGACTTTC

v_call: TRBV29-1
j_call: TRBJ2-4
clone_size: .
d_call: TRBD1
cdr3_length: 16
cdr3_aa: CSVEGARGTDKNIQYF
cdr3_nt: TGCAGCGTTGAGGGGGCTAGAGGGACAGACAAAAACATTCAGTACTTC

v_call: TRBV4-3
j_call: TRBJ2-4
clone_size: .
d_call: TRBD1
cdr3_length: 17
cdr3_aa: CASSQHRDRAGKNIQYF
cdr3_nt: TGCGCCAGCAGCCAACACCGGGACAGGGCGGGCAAAAACATTCAGTACTTC

v_call: TRBV30
j_call: TRBJ1-1
clone_size: .
d_call: .
cdr3_length: 14
cdr3_aa: CAWHPIGALTEAFF
cdr3_nt: TGTGCCTGGCACCCTATCGGGGCGCTGACTGAAGCTTTCTTT

v_call: TRBV5-6
j_call: TRBJ1-5
clone_size: .
d_call: .
cdr3_length: 15
cdr3_aa: CASSQRGSSNQPQHF
cdr3_nt: TGTGCCAGCAGCCAAAGGGGATCTAGCAATCAGCCCCAGCATTTT

v_call: TRBV5-4
j_call: TRBJ2-1
clone_size: .
d_call: TRBD2
cdr3_length: 15
cdr3_aa: CASSLSSGSYNEQFF
cdr3_nt: TGTGCCAGCAGCTTGTCTAGCGGCTCCTACAATGAGCAGTTCTTC

v_call: TRBV30
j_call: TRBJ2-7
clone_size: .
d_call: TRBD2
cdr3_length: 15
cdr3_aa: CAWSPPSGRPYEQYF
cdr3_nt: TGTGCCTGGAGTCCACCTAGCGGCCGACCCTACGAGCAGTACTTC

v_call: TRBV5-1
j_call: TRBJ1-1
clone_size: .
d_call: .
cdr3_length: 14
cdr3_aa: CASSLTGWGTEAFF
cdr3_nt: TGCGCCAGCAGCTTGACAGGGTGGGGCACTGAAGCTTTCTTT

v_call: TRBV7-2
j_call: TRBJ2-2
clone_size: .
d_call: TRBD1
cdr3_length: 15
cdr3_aa: CASSKRQGHTGELFF
cdr3_nt: TGTGCCAGCAGCAAAAGACAGGGGCATACCGGGGAGCTGTTTTTT

v_call: TRBV29-1
j_call: TRBJ1-1
clone_size: few
d_call: .
cdr3_length: 13
cdr3_aa: CSVSGDRHTEAFF
cdr3_nt: TGCAGCGTCTCCGGAGACAGGCACACTGAAGCTTTCTTT

v_call: TRBV11-3
j_call: TRBJ2-5
clone_size: .
d_call: TRBD2
cdr3_length: 17
cdr3_aa: CASSLGGTTSGQETQYF
cdr3_nt: TGTGCCAGCAGCTTAGGGGGCACGACTAGCGGACAAGAGACCCAGTACTTC

v_call: TRBV27
j_call: TRBJ1-1
clone_size: .
d_call: TRBD1
cdr3_length: 11
cdr3_aa: CASRRGQEGFF
cdr3_nt: TGTGCCAGCAGAAGAGGACAGGAGGGTTTCTTT

v_call: TRBV4-1
j_call: TRBJ1-4
clone_size: few
d_call: .
cdr3_length: 15
cdr3_aa: CASSQLVHGVEKLFF
cdr3_nt: TGCGCCAGCAGCCAACTTGTCCACGGGGTCGAAAAACTGTTTTTT

v_call: TRBV11-2
j_call: TRBJ2-7
clone_size: .
d_call: .
cdr3_length: 10
cdr3_aa: CASSRYEQYF
cdr3_nt: TGTGCCAGCAGCCGGTACGAGCAGTACTTC

v_call: TRBV4-2
j_call: TRBJ2-5
clone_size: few
d_call: TRBD2
cdr3_length: 17
cdr3_aa: CASSLHGTSGFQETQYF
cdr3_nt: TGTGCCAGCAGCCTCCACGGGACTAGCGGCTTCCAAGAGACCCAGTACTTC

v_call: TRBV10-1
j_call: TRBJ1-5
clone_size: .
d_call: .
cdr3_length: 15
cdr3_aa: CASRAQGVRNQPQHF
cdr3_nt: TGCGCCAGCAGGGCACAGGGAGTTCGCAATCAGCCCCAGCATTTT

v_call: TRBV2
j_call: TRBJ2-7
clone_size: .
d_call: .
cdr3_length: 13
cdr3_aa: CASSDQVPYEQYF
cdr3_nt: TGTGCCAGCAGTGATCAGGTTCCCTACGAGCAGTACTTC

v_call: TRBV25-1
j_call: TRBJ1-6
clone_size: .
d_call: .
cdr3_length: 13
cdr3_aa: CASSGMGNSPLHF
cdr3_nt: TGTGCCAGCAGTGGGATGGGGAATTCACCCCTCCACTTT

v_call: TRBV11-2
j_call: TRBJ1-3
clone_size: few
d_call: .
cdr3_length: 14
cdr3_aa: CASSLARGGNTIYF
cdr3_nt: TGTGCCAGCAGCTTAGCCAGGGGTGGAAACACCATATATTTT

v_call: TRBV5-4
j_call: TRBJ2-5
clone_size: .
d_call: TRBD2
cdr3_length: 15
cdr3_aa: CASSTGTSRQETQYF
cdr3_nt: TGTGCCAGCAGCACTGGGACTAGCCGACAAGAGACCCAGTACTTC

v_call: TRBV27
j_call: TRBJ2-7
clone_size: .
d_call: TRBD1
cdr3_length: 17
cdr3_aa: CASSPLPGTAEAYEQYF
cdr3_nt: TGTGCCAGCAGTCCGCTACCCGGGACAGCTGAAGCCTACGAGCAGTACTTC

v_call: TRBV6-1
j_call: TRBJ2-5
clone_size: .
d_call: TRBD2
cdr3_length: 15
cdr3_aa: CASSEGLAGGLAQYF
cdr3_nt: TGTGCCAGCAGTGAAGGGCTAGCGGGGGGGTTGGCCCAGTACTTC

v_call: TRBV28
j_call: TRBJ2-7
clone_size: .
d_call: .
cdr3_length: 14
cdr3_aa: CASTRTPALYEQYF
cdr3_nt: TGTGCCAGCACCCGGACGCCCGCCCTTTACGAGCAGTACTTC

v_call: TRBV11-3
j_call: TRBJ2-1
clone_size: .
d_call: .
cdr3_length: 13
cdr3_aa: CASSLDQGYEQFF
cdr3_nt: TGTGCCAGCAGCTTAGATCAGGGTTATGAGCAGTTCTTC

v_call: TRBV6-6
j_call: TRBJ1-4
clone_size: .
d_call: .
cdr3_length: 12
cdr3_aa: CASTLVGEKLFF
cdr3_nt: TGTGCCAGCACCCTAGTCGGGGAAAAACTGTTTTTT

v_call: TRBV7-2
j_call: TRBJ2-3
clone_size: .
d_call: TRBD2
cdr3_length: 19
cdr3_aa: CASSLVRTLAGGTTDTQYF
cdr3_nt: TGTGCCAGCAGCTTAGTCCGCACGCTGGCGGGGGGGACCACAGATACGCAGTATTTT

v_call: TRBV5-8
j_call: TRBJ1-6
clone_size: .
d_call: .
cdr3_length: 15
cdr3_aa: CASSDGQVYNSPLHF
cdr3_nt: TGTGCCAGCAGCGACGGCCAGGTGTATAATTCACCCCTCCACTTT

v_call: TRBV28
j_call: TRBJ1-1
clone_size: .
d_call: TRBD1
cdr3_length: 20
cdr3_aa: CASSLYGGGDRARGGTEAFF
cdr3_nt: TGTGCCAGCAGTTTATATGGGGGGGGAGACAGGGCTCGAGGTGGCACTGAAGCTTTCTTT

v_call: TRBV4-1
j_call: TRBJ2-7
clone_size: .
d_call: .
cdr3_length: 15
cdr3_aa: CASSQGPASGNEQYF
cdr3_nt: TGCGCCAGCAGCCAAGGCCCGGCCTCCGGGAACGAGCAGTACTTC

v_call: TRBV6-6
j_call: TRBJ2-4
clone_size: .
d_call: .
cdr3_length: 11
cdr3_aa: CASSHNVFQYF
cdr3_nt: TGTGCCAGCAGTCACAATGTCTTTCAGTACTTC

v_call: TRBV7-9
j_call: TRBJ1-4
clone_size: .
d_call: .
cdr3_length: 15
cdr3_aa: CASSLWTRESEKLFF
cdr3_nt: TGTGCCAGCAGCTTATGGACCCGGGAGAGTGAAAAACTGTTTTTT

v_call: TRBV7-9
j_call: TRBJ2-1
clone_size: many
d_call: TRBD2
cdr3_length: 15
cdr3_aa: CASGHRAGEYNEQFF
cdr3_nt: TGTGCCAGCGGCCACCGAGCGGGAGAATACAATGAGCAGTTCTTC